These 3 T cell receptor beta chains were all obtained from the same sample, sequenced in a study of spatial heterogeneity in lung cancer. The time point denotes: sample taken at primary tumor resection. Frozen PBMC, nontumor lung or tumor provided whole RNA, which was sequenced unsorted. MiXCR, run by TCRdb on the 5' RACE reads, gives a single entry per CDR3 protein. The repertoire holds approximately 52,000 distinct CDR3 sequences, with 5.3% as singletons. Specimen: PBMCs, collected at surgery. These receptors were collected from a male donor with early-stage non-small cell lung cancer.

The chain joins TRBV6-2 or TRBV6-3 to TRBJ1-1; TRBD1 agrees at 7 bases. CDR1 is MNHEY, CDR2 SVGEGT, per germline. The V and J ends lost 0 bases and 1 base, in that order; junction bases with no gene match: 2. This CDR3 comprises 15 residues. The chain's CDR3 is CASSYSTGRNTEAFF. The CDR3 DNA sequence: TGTGCCAGCAGTTACTCGACAGGGAGGAACACTGAAGCTTTCTTT.

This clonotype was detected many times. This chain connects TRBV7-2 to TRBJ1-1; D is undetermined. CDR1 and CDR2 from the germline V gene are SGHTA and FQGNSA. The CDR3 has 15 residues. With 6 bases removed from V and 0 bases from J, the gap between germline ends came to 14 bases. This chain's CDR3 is CASRQWDSMNTEAFF. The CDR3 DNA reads TGTGCCAGCAGACAATGGGATTCCATGAACACTGAAGCTTTCTTT.

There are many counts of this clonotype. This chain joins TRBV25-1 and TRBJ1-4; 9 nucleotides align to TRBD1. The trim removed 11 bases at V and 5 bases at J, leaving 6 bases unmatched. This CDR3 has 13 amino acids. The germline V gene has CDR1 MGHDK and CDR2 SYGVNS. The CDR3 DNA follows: TGTGCCGGCCGGACAGGGGCGAATGAAAAACTGTTTTTT. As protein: CAGRTGANEKLFF.